This TCR beta chain was profiled in a study of T cells in Graves' hyperthyroidism and ophthalmopathy. This clonotype has only a few counts. Germline CDR1 reads ENHRY; CDR2 reads SYGVKD. V lost 5 bases, J lost 6 bases, and 18 bases stayed unmatched. CDR3 length: 17 amino acids. The source material, RNA transcripts, was used to amplify TCR beta CDR3 regions. First-round RT-PCR with HTBI primers amplified the TCR CDR3 region. MiXCR, run by TCRdb on the multiplex PCR reads, gives a single entry per CDR3 protein. The data show 560,000 or so distinct CDR3 sequences, 35% to 55% seen once. The chain links TRBV10-3 to TRBJ2-7; 8 nucleotides align to TRBD1. The TCR sequence derives from a young woman with Graves' hyperthyroidism. Sequenced input: peripheral blood or thyroid tissue (not recorded which). The DNA for the CDR3 is TGTGCCATCAGTAGGACAGGGACATTTTCGGTCGTTAGCGAGCAGTACTTC. This sequence encodes CAISRTGTFSVVSEQYF.